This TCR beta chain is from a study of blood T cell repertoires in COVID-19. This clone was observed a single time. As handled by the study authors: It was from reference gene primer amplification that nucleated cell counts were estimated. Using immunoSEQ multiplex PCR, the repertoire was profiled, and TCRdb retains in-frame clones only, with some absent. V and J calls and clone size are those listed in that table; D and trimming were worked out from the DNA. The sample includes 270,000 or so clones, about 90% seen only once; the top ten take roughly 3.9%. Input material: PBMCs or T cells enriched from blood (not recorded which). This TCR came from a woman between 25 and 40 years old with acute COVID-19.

The CDR3 sequence is CATSGQGNTEAFF. The DNA for the CDR3 is TGTGCCACCTCTGGACAGGGGAACACTGAAGCTTTCTTT. J is TRBJ1-1 and V is TRBV2, with 8 bases identical to TRBD1. Germline trimming cut 10 bases from V and 1 base from J; bases unmatched to any gene: 5. Per the germline V gene, CDR1 is SNHLY and CDR2 is FYNNEI. This CDR3 comprises 13 residues. Full variable domain (outside the CDR3, taken from reference TRBV2 and TRBJ1-1): EPEVTQTPSHQVTQMGQEVILRCVPISNHLYFYWYRQILGQKVEFLVSFYNNEISEKSEIFDDQFSVERPDGSNFTLKIRSTKLEDSAMYFCATSGQGNTEAFFGQGTRLTVV.